A single sample is the source of the 32 T cell receptor beta chains below, sequenced in a study of shared clonotypes between healthy human individuals. Here immunoSEQ multiplex PCR was the method, and the copy in TCRdb shows in-frame clones only, minus some. Of some 690,000 clones in the sample, roughly 91% are singletons; the top ten hold more than 30%. Sequencing used memory CD8+ T cells from PBMCs. Subset: CD45RO+ cells pooled with CCR7-negative TemRA cells. The receptor set was obtained from a man younger than 35 in good health. Some clones in this sample may be carry-over from other donors' samples.

The J gene is TRBJ2-2, the V gene TRBV4-2; D is unresolved. The CDR3 consists of 18 residues. Germline V gives CDR1 LGHNA, CDR2 YNFKEQ. The V and J ends lost 4 bases and 2 bases respectively, with 20 bases between them. The DNA of the CDR3 is TGTGCCAGCAGCCCCCGCTTGATAGTAGGTACCAACACCGGGGAGCTGTTTTTT. Its protein is CASSPRLIVGTNTGELFF.

V and J are TRBV7-6 and TRBJ2-5; 12 bases agree with TRBD2. The J segment lost 3 bases and the V segment lost 5 bases, leaving 7 bases of the junction unmatched. Germline-derived CDR1 and CDR2 are SGHVS and FNYEAQ. There are 16 residues in the CDR3. The CDR3 region has the DNA TGTGCCAGCAGCCGGACTAGCGGGACGGATAAAGAGACCCAGTACTTC. Translated, it gives CASSRTSGTDKETQYF.

Comment on this clone: The same CDR3 also results from other DNA sequences found in this sample. The genes are TRBV27 and TRBJ2-2, with D uncertain. This CDR3 contains 11 residues. The ends were cut back, 2 bases at V and 5 bases at J, with 0 bases in the middle. In germline, CDR1 is MNHEY, CDR2 SMNVEV (reference sequence). The CDR3 coding sequence is TGTGCCAGCAGTTTAACCGGGGAGCTGTTTTTT. Its protein is CASSLTGELFF.

The rearrangement joins TRBV21-1 to TRBJ1-1; no check of the table's D call, TRBD1, against the DNA was made. TRBV21-1 is a known pseudogene. This CDR3 spans 14 amino acids. Written as DNA, the CDR3 is TGTGCCAGCCCCCGCAGGGGGCCGAACACTGAAGCTTTCTTT. Protein sequence: CASPRRGPNTEAFF.

This chain links TRBV9 with TRBJ1-4; perhaps TRBD1 as D (5 bases). Germline-derived CDR1 and CDR2 are SGDLS and YYNGEE. With 3 bases removed from V and 10 bases from J, the gap between germline ends came to 16 bases. The CDR3 loop spans 14 amino acids. CDR3 region: CASSEGTAGGKLFF. The CDR3 bases are TGTGCCAGCAGCGAAGGGACGGCTGGTGGAAAACTGTTTTTT. The full variable domain, its missing parts supplied by reference TRBV9 and TRBJ1-4, is DSGVTQTPKHLITATGQRVTLRCSPRSGDLSVYWYQQSLDQGLQFLIQYYNGEERAKGNILERFSAQQFPDLHSELNLSSLELGDSALYFCASSEGTAGGKLFFGSGTQLSVL.

The chain combines TRBV7-9 with TRBJ2-7; 7 bases fit TRBD2. The CDR3 totals 16 residues. Germline assignment: CDR1 SEHNR and CDR2 FQNEAQ (reference sequence). V trimming: 5 bases; J trimming: 3 bases; junction bases outside the gene matches: 13. CDR3 coding DNA: TGTGCCAGCAGCGGATCGACAACTAGCGATAGCTACGAGCAGTACTTC. Translating it yields CASSGSTTSDSYEQYF.

The chain employs TRBV4-1 and TRBJ2-2, with D unresolved. Trimming shortened V by 9 bases and J by 4 bases, and 9 bases separated the two germline ends. The CDR3 runs 12 residues. Per germline, CDR1 MGHRA and CDR2 YSYEKL. The CDR3 DNA reads as TGCGCCAGTGGCCACTTCACCGGGGAGCTGTTTTTT. Residues: CASGHFTGELFF.

The rearrangement joins TRBV6-4 to TRBJ2-2; 7 bases agree with TRBD2. The J segment lost 1 base and the V segment lost 6 bases, leaving 8 bases of the junction unmatched. Germline V lookup: CDR1 MRHNA, CDR2 SNTAGT. This CDR3 has 16 residues. The CDR3 nucleotides are TGTGCCAGCAGCCCTAAGACGGGAGGGAACACCGGGGAGCTGTTTTTT. Protein product: CASSPKTGGNTGELFF.

The chain combines TRBV7-9 with TRBJ2-5, with D unclear. V lost 2 bases and J lost 5, with 9 bases in between. This CDR3 has 13 amino acids. Germline CDR1 is SEHNR and CDR2 is FQNEAQ (reference sequence). The CDR3 spells CASSLNSRETQYF. The CDR3 region has the DNA TGTGCCAGCAGCTTAAATTCGAGGGAGACCCAGTACTTC.

The gene calls are TRBV11-2 and TRBJ2-3; D possibly corresponds to TRBD2 (5 bases). Deletions cut 1 base from V and 2 bases from J, with 7 bases between. Germline CDR1 and CDR2: SGHAT and FQNNGV. The CDR3 contains 14 residues. CDR3 coding DNA: TGTGCCAGCAGCTTAGCGGGATCCACAGATACGCAGTATTTT. This codes for CASSLAGSTDTQYF.

This sequence joins TRBV13 and TRBJ2-4, with TRBD2 matching over 13 bases. Per the germline V gene, CDR1 is PRHDT and CDR2 is FYEKMQ (reference sequence). The CDR3 consists of 18 residues. V trimming: 5 bases; J trimming: 5 bases; junction bases outside the gene matches: 12. CDR3 protein: CASSQGLAGPIVQNIQYF. The CDR3, as DNA: TGTGCCAGCAGCCAGGGACTAGCGGGACCTATTGTGCAAAACATTCAGTACTTC.

This clone was counted a single time. The chain carries TRBV11-2 and TRBJ2-7; 12 bases are a match to TRBD2. CDR1 is SGHAT, CDR2 FQNNGV, per germline. The trim removed 0 bases at V and 4 bases at J, leaving 7 bases unmatched. The CDR3 is made up of 17 amino acids. CDR3 residues: CASSLDLASGRGYEQYF. Here the CDR3 DNA reads TGTGCCAGCAGCTTAGATCTGGCTAGCGGGAGGGGGTACGAGCAGTACTTC.

The chain couples TRBV14 to TRBJ2-7; 8 positions match TRBD2. The CDR3 sequence is 18 residues long. J lost 2 bases, V lost 3 bases, and 15 bases had no gene match. Germline lookup yields CDR1 SGHDN and CDR2 FVKESK. CDR3 sequence reads: CASSHVRGGQDPTYEQYF. For the CDR3, the DNA is TGTGCCAGCAGCCATGTCCGGGGGGGGCAGGACCCCACCTACGAGCAGTACTTC.

The V and J genes are TRBV28 and TRBJ2-7; TRBD2 might be the D (5 bases). V was clipped by 4 bases and J by 2 bases, with 12 bases between them. CDR3 length: 14 amino acids. Germline CDR1 is MDHEN and CDR2 is SYDVKM. This CDR3 reads CASSSSQLAYEQYF. The CDR3 DNA is TGTGCCAGCAGTTCCTCCCAACTAGCCTACGAGCAGTACTTC.

This clone has a handful of counts. CDR3 sequence (DNA): TGTGCCAGCAAGCCTTACACCGGGGAGCTGTTTTTT. Protein product: CASKPYTGELFF. V gene TRBV6-1 combines with J gene TRBJ2-2; D not certain. The V end was cut by 7 bases, the J end by 3 bases, with 6 bases between. This CDR3 region has 12 residues. CDR1 and CDR2 from the germline V gene are MNHNS and SASEGT.

V and J are TRBV7-6 and TRBJ1-4; TRBD1 aligns across 9 bases. The CDR3 runs 15 residues. Trimming took 4 bases from V and 7 from J; bases not matched to a gene: 7. The germline V gene has CDR1 SGHVS and CDR2 FNYEAQ. Here the CDR3 DNA reads TGTGCCAGCAGCTGGACAGGGGAGGCGGGTGAAAAACTGTTTTTT. Translating gives CASSWTGEAGEKLFF.

This chain joins TRBV5-1 and TRBJ2-7; 8 bases map to TRBD1. The CDR3 consists of 12 residues. V lost 3 bases, J lost 7 bases, and 3 bases stayed unmatched. CDR1 and CDR2 from the germline V gene are SGHRS and YFSETQ. The CDR3 sequence: CASSSNRGEQYF. CDR3 coding DNA: TGCGCCAGCAGCTCAAACAGGGGGGAGCAGTACTTC.

The rearrangement links TRBV7-6 to TRBJ2-7; 7 nucleotides line up with TRBD2. J gave up 4 bases and V 5 bases, and 11 bases lay outside the gene matches. CDR1 is SGHVS and CDR2 is FNYEAQ in the germline V gene. The CDR3 spans 15 residues. As DNA, the CDR3 is TGTGCCAGCAGCCCCTTCGCGGGAGAGACTTACGAGCAGTACTTC. Its translation: CASSPFAGETYEQYF.

The chain combines TRBV18 with TRBJ2-5, with D perhaps TRBD1 or TRBD2 (5 bases each). Between the trimmed V and J ends, which lost 4 bases and 5 bases, there was a span of 14 bases. Germline CDR1 and CDR2: KGHSH and LQKENI. CDR3 length equals 14 residues. The CDR3 loop is CASSRPGRVETQYF. The CDR3 DNA reads TGTGCCAGCTCACGGCCAGGGCGGGTTGAGACCCAGTACTTC.

The rearrangement joins TRBV27 to TRBJ1-2, with a weak D call TRBD1 (6 bases). The CDR3 runs 15 residues. With 0 bases removed from V and 6 bases from J, the gap between germline ends came to 14 bases. CDR1 and CDR2 (germline): MNHEY, SMNVEV (reference sequence). DNA for the CDR3: TGTGCCAGCAGTTTATCAACAGGGCCCCCCCATGGCTACACCTTC. It specifies CASSLSTGPPHGYTF.

V and J are TRBV5-1 and TRBJ2-1; no firm D call. V was clipped by 0 bases and J by 6 bases, with 10 bases between them. The germline V gene encodes CDR1 SGHRS and CDR2 YFSETQ. This CDR3 has 14 amino acids. CDR3 sequence (DNA): TGCGCCAGCAGCTTGGACCGACCAATCAATGAGCAGTTCTTC. Translation: CASSLDRPINEQFF.

The genes are TRBV4-1 and TRBJ2-3, with D unclear. Trimming pared 4 bases from V and 5 bases from J, leaving 16 bases between. The CDR3 contains 15 residues. The germline gives CDR1 MGHRA, CDR2 YSYEKL. The CDR3 coding sequence is TGCGCCAGCAGCCTGGGGATCCAAGTACAAGATACGCAGTATTTT. Translated: CASSLGIQVQDTQYF.

The V gene is TRBV11-2, the J gene TRBJ2-2; 10 bases are a match to TRBD1. In germline, CDR1 is SGHAT, CDR2 FQNNGV. V gave up 3 bases and J gave up 8 bases; unmatched junction bases: 9. The CDR3 contains 16 residues. In DNA, the CDR3 is TGTGCCAGCAGCTTTGGGGACAGGGGCCTGGCAGGGGAGCTGTTTTTT. Amino acids: CASSFGDRGLAGELFF.

This sequence joins TRBV4-1 and TRBJ1-4; TRBD1 is a possible D gene (5 bases). The CDR3 totals 16 residues. CDR1 is MGHRA and CDR2 is YSYEKL in the germline V gene. V was clipped by 0 bases and J by 8 bases, with 16 bases between them. This CDR3 reads CASSQEVTRGKEKLFF. The CDR3 nucleotides read TGCGCCAGCAGCCAAGAAGTAACAAGGGGCAAAGAAAAACTGTTTTTT.

Concerning this clone: Other nucleotide sequences in the sample specify the same CDR3. The V call is TRBV9, the J call TRBJ2-7; TRBD1 or TRBD2 may be the D gene (5 bases each). The CDR3 runs to 15 residues. Between the trimmed V and J ends, which lost 0 bases and 3 bases, there was a span of 13 bases. Germline lookup yields CDR1 SGDLS and CDR2 YYNGEE. The CDR3 coding sequence is TGTGCCAGCAGCGTAGTAGCTGGGGGAAGCTACGAGCAGTACTTC. Its translation: CASSVVAGGSYEQYF.

The genes are TRBV5-6 and TRBJ2-1, with D possibly being TRBD1 or TRBD2 (6 bases each). With 4 bases removed from V and 0 bases from J, the gap between germline ends came to 14 bases. The CDR3 extends over 16 amino acids. CDR1 and CDR2 from the germline V gene are SGHDT and YYEEEE. The CDR3 sequence is CASSGGDMSSYNEQFF. In DNA form, the CDR3 reads TGTGCCAGCAGCGGAGGGGACATGAGCTCCTACAATGAGCAGTTCTTC.

This clone was counted a single time. The chain combines TRBV9 with TRBJ2-3, with D perhaps matching TRBD2 (5 bases). The CDR3 consists of 15 residues. CDR1 SGDLS and CDR2 YYNGEE come from the germline V gene. Trimming took 1 base from V and 0 from J, leaving 9 bases between them. CDR3 in amino acids: CASSVFRGSTDTQYF. CDR3 DNA: TGTGCCAGCAGCGTATTCCGCGGGAGCACAGATACGCAGTATTTT.

The chain uses TRBV29-1 and TRBJ2-7, with D possibly matching TRBD1 (5 bases). Germline CDR1 and CDR2: SQVTM and ANQGSEA. The CDR3 length is 13 residues. The V gene lost 7 bases and the J gene lost 1 base, with 14 bases spanning the gap. The CDR3 sequence: CSASLRDSYEQYF. In nucleotides, the CDR3 is TGCAGCGCCTCACTCAGGGATTCCTACGAGCAGTACTTC.

The chain links TRBV19 to TRBJ1-1; 9 bases match TRBD1. J lost 4 bases, V lost 5 bases, and 8 bases had no gene match. The germline gives CDR1 LNHDA, CDR2 SQIVND (reference sequence). This CDR3 is 15 amino acids long. CDR3 DNA: TGTGCCAGTAGTTCCTACAGGGGGCGCGGCACTGAAGCTTTCTTT. Protein sequence: CASSSYRGRGTEAFF.

The chain joins TRBV7-6 to TRBJ2-7, with 12 bases lining up with TRBD2. The CDR3 is 16 amino acids. Trimming took 5 bases from V and 0 from J; bases not matched to a gene: 5. Looked up from germline, CDR1 is SGHVS and CDR2 is FNYEAQ. The CDR3 spells CASSNGLAGTSYEQYF. In nucleotides, the CDR3 is TGTGCCAGCAGCAACGGACTAGCGGGGACCTCCTACGAGCAGTACTTC.

The chain joins TRBV7-2 to TRBJ2-2; D may be TRBD2 (5 bases). This CDR3 has 17 amino acids. The V gene's germline CDR1 is SGHTA and CDR2 FQGNSA. Trimming cost V 1 base and J 1 base, with 13 bases left between them. CDR3 in DNA: TGTGCCAGCAGCTTAGATCGGGGAAATCTGAACACCGGGGAGCTGTTTTTT. Protein product: CASSLDRGNLNTGELFF.

The chain joins TRBV27 to TRBJ2-5; 13 bases fit TRBD2. V gave up 6 bases and J gave up 2 bases; unmatched junction bases: 3. The V gene's germline CDR1 is MNHEY and CDR2 SMNVEV (reference sequence). The CDR3 is made up of 15 amino acids. This CDR3 reads CASRGLAGPQETQYF. CDR3 sequence (DNA): TGTGCCAGCAGGGGACTAGCGGGACCTCAAGAGACCCAGTACTTC.